These 23 T cell receptor beta chains were all obtained from the same sample, sequenced in a study of blood T cell repertoires in COVID-19. Here immunoSEQ multiplex PCR was the method, and the copy in TCRdb shows in-frame clones only, minus some. This table has 29,000 or so clones, almost 85% appearing once. The sample taken for sequencing was peripheral blood. These receptors all stem from a man older than 75 with active COVID-19.

The chain uses TRBV12-3 or TRBV12-4 and TRBJ1-5; D not resolved. This CDR3 comprises 13 residues. With 0 bases removed from V and 7 bases from J, the gap between germline ends came to 7 bases. CDR3 sequence (DNA): TGTGCCAGCAGTTTAGCGTCGGGGCAGCCCCAGCATTTT. The encoded protein is CASSLASGQPQHF.

The chain uses TRBV5-1 and TRBJ1-6, with a possible D match to TRBD1 (5 bases). The germline CDR1 and CDR2 sequences are SGHRS and YFSETQ. This CDR3 has 16 residues. The ends were cut back, 0 bases at V and 4 bases at J, with 11 bases in the middle. The CDR3 region has the DNA TGCGCCAGCAGCTTGGGAGGGACTCTATATAATTCACCCCTCCACTTT. It codes for CASSLGGTLYNSPLHF. The full variable domain, completed using reference TRBV5-1 and TRBJ1-6, is KAGVTQTPRYLIKTRGQQVTLSCSPISGHRSVSWYQQTPGQGLQFLFEYFSETQRNKGNFPGRFSGRQFSNSRSEMNVSTLELGDSALYLCASSLGGTLYNSPLHFGNGTRLTVT.

This clone is a singleton in its sample. The chain uses TRBV18 and TRBJ1-4; tentative D call: TRBD1 (6 bases). This CDR3 is built from 15 residues. Germline V gene data show CDR1 as KGHSH and CDR2 as LQKENI. Deletions cut 8 bases from V and 0 bases from J, with 13 bases between. The chain's CDR3 is CASTRGGATNEKLFF. In DNA, the CDR3 is TGTGCCAGCACCCGGGGGGGCGCAACTAATGAAAAACTGTTTTTT. Complete variable domain (other parts from reference TRBV18 and TRBJ1-4): NAGVMQNPRHLVRRRGQEARLRCSPMKGHSHVYWYRQLPEEGLKFMVYLQKENIIDESGMPKERFSAEFPKEGPSILRIQQVVRGDSAAYFCASTRGGATNEKLFFGSGTQLSVL.

The chain joins TRBV6-5 to TRBJ1-1, with D perhaps TRBD1 (5 bases). Germline CDR1 MNHEY, CDR2 SVGAGI. The V gene lost 7 bases and the J gene lost 6 bases, with 18 bases spanning the gap. This CDR3 comprises 14 residues. In nucleotides, the CDR3 is TGTGCCAGCATGGGGGGGTCCATGGGCTCTGAAGCTTTCTTT. Its translation: CASMGGSMGSEAFF.

The chain uses TRBV18 and TRBJ1-1; the match to TRBD1 covers 7 bases. Germline CDR1 reads KGHSH; CDR2 reads LQKENI. CDR3 size: 13 residues. J gave up 4 bases and V 1 base, and 0 bases lay outside the gene matches. This CDR3 is CASSPQGATEAFF. The CDR3 DNA sequence: TGTGCCAGCTCACCACAGGGGGCCACTGAAGCTTTCTTT.

The V gene is TRBV4-2, the J gene TRBJ2-3, with TRBD2 matching over 9 bases. Germline CDR1 and CDR2: LGHNA and YNFKEQ. The CDR3 totals 17 residues. V dropped 1 base and J dropped 2; count of bases not matched to a gene: 7. The CDR3 region has the DNA TGTGCCAGCAGCCAAGGCGCCGCGGGGGGGAACACAGATACGCAGTATTTT. Protein: CASSQGAAGGNTDTQYF.

This clone appeared a single time. V and J are TRBV30 and TRBJ2-1; D is uncertain. The CDR3 length is 11 residues. The germline V gene encodes CDR1 GTSNPN and CDR2 SVGIG (reference sequence). V was cut by 3 bases and J by 4 bases, with 4 bases left in between. The CDR3: CAWSEYNEQFF. Here the CDR3 DNA reads TGTGCCTGGAGCGAGTACAATGAGCAGTTCTTC.

The chain employs TRBV30 and TRBJ1-6; the D is unclear. Trimming took 0 bases from V and 9 from J, leaving 9 bases between them. The CDR3 has 13 residues. The germline CDR1 and CDR2 sequences are GTSNPN and SVGIG (reference sequence). Here the CDR3 reads CAWSVHVFSPLHF. The DNA of the CDR3 is TGTGCCTGGAGTGTACATGTTTTTTCACCCCTCCACTTT.

The CDR3 loop reads CASSEAGSGGDSTDTQYF. The CDR3 DNA reads as TGTGCCAGCAGTGAAGCAGGCAGCGGGGGGGACAGCACAGATACGCAGTATTTT. The genes are TRBV2 and TRBJ2-3, with 10 bases aligning to TRBD2. After removal of 0 bases from V and 0 bases from J, the junction contained 6 bases not matched to a gene. CDR1 SNHLY and CDR2 FYNNEI come from the germline V gene. The CDR3 is 18 residues long.

V and J are TRBV7-2 and TRBJ1-6; D is perhaps TRBD1 (6 bases). Trimming stripped 6 bases from V and 4 bases from J, with 10 bases between. The length of the CDR3 is 14 residues. From germline, CDR1 is SGHTA and CDR2 FQGNSA. CDR3 in amino acids: CASSGGAYNSPLHF. In nucleotides, the CDR3 is TGTGCCAGCAGTGGGGGCGCGTATAATTCACCCCTCCACTTT.

Here the CDR3 reads CASSLDGQGQSQPQHF. The CDR3 region has the DNA TGCGCCAGCAGCTTGGATGGACAGGGACAATCGCAGCCCCAGCATTTT. J is TRBJ1-5 and V is TRBV5-1, with 8 bases lining up with TRBD1. J was trimmed by 7 bases and V by 0 bases; bases with no gene match: 9. Germline V CDR1 and CDR2: SGHRS, YFSETQ. The CDR3 spans 16 residues.

In DNA form, the CDR3 reads TGTGCCAGCAGATTGGATGAGACAGGGGGTAGGGCACCCCTCCACTTT. Protein product: CASRLDETGGRAPLHF. V is TRBV27 and J is TRBJ1-6; 9 bases fit TRBD1. The CDR3 is made up of 16 amino acids. From germline, CDR1 is MNHEY and CDR2 SMNVEV (reference sequence). J lost 11 bases, V lost 6 bases, and 14 bases had no gene match.

The CDR3 nucleotides read TGTGCCAGCAGTGCCGGGATTGAGTTGCCCCAGCATTTT. Protein product: CASSAGIELPQHF. The genes are TRBV2 and TRBJ1-5; no firm D call. The V end lost 4 bases, the J end lost 9 bases, and 13 bases lay between the germline ends. Germline values: CDR1 SNHLY, CDR2 FYNNEI. The CDR3 loop spans 13 amino acids.

The chain links TRBV11-2 to TRBJ1-6; 7 nucleotides agree with TRBD1. Germline V gene data show CDR1 as SGHAT and CDR2 as FQNNGV. After removal of 3 bases from V and 9 bases from J, the junction contained 5 bases not matched to a gene. The CDR3 extends over 14 amino acids. CDR3 region: CASSFRTGGSPLHF. For the CDR3, the DNA is TGTGCCAGCAGCTTTAGGACAGGTGGTTCACCCCTCCACTTT.

This rearrangement joins TRBV28 to TRBJ1-1; possibly TRBD1 for D (5 bases). Germline CDR1 reads MDHEN; CDR2 reads SYDVKM. Trimming shortened V by 1 base and J by 5 bases, and 17 bases separated the two germline ends. The CDR3 spans 16 residues. CDR3 sequence (DNA): TGTGCCAGCAGTTTATACGGGCGGGGGGTGCGGACTGAAGCTTTCTTT. It codes for CASSLYGRGVRTEAFF. Looking up the rest from reference TRBV28 and TRBJ1-1 gives the full variable domain: DVKVTQSSRYLVKRTGEKVFLECVQDMDHENMFWYRQDPGLGLRLIYFSYDVKMKEKGDIPEGYSVSREKKERFSLILESASTNQTSMYLCASSLYGRGVRTEAFFGQGTRLTVV.

This clone was found a few times. The chain recombines TRBV6-5 with TRBJ2-7; D gene unclear. The CDR3 has 13 amino acids. The V and J ends lost 5 bases and 2 bases respectively, with 10 bases between them. Germline CDR1 and CDR2: MNHEY and SVGAGI. CDR3 residues: CASSTPITYEQYF. DNA for the CDR3: TGTGCCAGCAGTACTCCGATCACCTACGAGCAGTACTTC.

V usage is TRBV6-6 and J usage is TRBJ2-3, with 9 positions matching TRBD2. J was trimmed by 4 bases and V by 6 bases; bases with no gene match: 8. The germline CDR1 and CDR2 sequences are MNHNY and SVGAGI (reference sequence). The CDR3 extends over 15 amino acids. CDR3 sequence: CASRGASGAADTQYF. CDR3 sequence (DNA): TGTGCCAGCAGGGGGGCTAGCGGGGCCGCAGATACGCAGTATTTT.

Here the CDR3 reads CASSAYERGGLRNEQFF. The CDR3 DNA follows: TGTGCCAGCAGTGCCTACGAGCGGGGGGGCCTTCGGAATGAGCAGTTCTTC. The V and J genes are TRBV6-4 and TRBJ2-1, with 10 bases matching TRBD2. The CDR3 loop spans 17 amino acids. V shed 4 bases and J 7 bases; nucleotides not matched to a gene: 13. Germline lookup yields CDR1 MRHNA and CDR2 SNTAGT.

This clone was observed a handful of times. The gene calls are TRBV6-1 and TRBJ2-1; tentative D call: TRBD2 (5 bases). CDR3 length: 18 residues. Looked up from germline, CDR1 is MNHNS and CDR2 is SASEGT. V lost 2 bases and J lost 0, with 17 bases in between. CDR3 protein: CASSERGWRASSYNEQFF. CDR3 nucleotides: TGTGCCAGCAGTGAACGGGGTTGGCGGGCCAGCTCCTACAATGAGCAGTTCTTC.

The V gene is TRBV5-5, the J gene TRBJ1-1; 10 positions agree with TRBD1. Trimming removed 3 bases from V and 2 bases from J; junction bases left unmatched: 4. Germline assignment: CDR1 SGHKS and CDR2 YYEKEE (reference sequence). This CDR3 has 15 amino acids. CDR3: CASSSRTGGNTEAFF. The CDR3 DNA reads as TGTGCCAGCAGCTCACGGACAGGGGGAAACACTGAAGCTTTCTTT.

CDR3 sequence: CAWSFLTSGVNEQFF. The CDR3 DNA reads as TGTGCCTGGAGTTTTTTAACTAGCGGGGTCAATGAGCAGTTCTTC. The chain has TRBV30 and TRBJ2-1; TRBD2 aligns across 10 bases. From germline, CDR1 is GTSNPN and CDR2 SVGIG (reference sequence). The CDR3 runs to 15 residues. V lost 2 bases to trimming and J lost 6 bases; unmatched junction nucleotides: 7.

This clone was picked up a small number of times. The J gene is TRBJ2-5, the V gene TRBV3-1 (or the pseudogene TRBV3-2); D is undetermined. V lost 1 base, J lost 7 bases, and 13 bases lay in between. The CDR3 spans 14 residues. Germline V lookup: CDR1 LGHDT, CDR2 YNNKEL (reference sequence). The CDR3 here is CASSQGWKRGTQYF. The CDR3 nucleotides are TGTGCCAGCAGCCAAGGGTGGAAGCGAGGGACCCAGTACTTC.

There are a few counts of this clone. The V and J genes are TRBV7-9 and TRBJ1-2; D gene ambiguous. There are 14 residues in the CDR3. The germline gives CDR1 SEHNR, CDR2 FQNEAQ (reference sequence). Deletions cut 4 bases from V and 8 bases from J, with 17 bases between. The chain's CDR3 is CASSSRSAGYGYTF. The CDR3 DNA reads as TGTGCCAGCAGCTCCCGCTCCGCAGGCTACGGCTACACCTTC.